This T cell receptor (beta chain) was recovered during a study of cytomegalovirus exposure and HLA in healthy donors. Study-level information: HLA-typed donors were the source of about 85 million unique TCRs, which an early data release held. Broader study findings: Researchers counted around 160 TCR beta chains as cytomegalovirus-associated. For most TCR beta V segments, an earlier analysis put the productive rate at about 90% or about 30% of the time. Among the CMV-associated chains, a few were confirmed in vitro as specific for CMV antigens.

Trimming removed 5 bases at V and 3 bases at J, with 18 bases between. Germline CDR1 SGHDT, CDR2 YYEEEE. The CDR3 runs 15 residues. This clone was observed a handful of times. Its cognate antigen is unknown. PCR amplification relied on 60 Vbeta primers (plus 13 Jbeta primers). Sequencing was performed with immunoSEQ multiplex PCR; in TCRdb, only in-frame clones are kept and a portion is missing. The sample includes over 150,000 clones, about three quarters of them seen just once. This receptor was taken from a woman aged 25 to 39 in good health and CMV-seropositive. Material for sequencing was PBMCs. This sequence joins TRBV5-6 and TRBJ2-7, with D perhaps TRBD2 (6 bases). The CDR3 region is CASSGGTSIDYEQYF. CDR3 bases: TGTGCCAGCAGTGGGGGGACGAGTATCGACTACGAGCAGTACTTC.